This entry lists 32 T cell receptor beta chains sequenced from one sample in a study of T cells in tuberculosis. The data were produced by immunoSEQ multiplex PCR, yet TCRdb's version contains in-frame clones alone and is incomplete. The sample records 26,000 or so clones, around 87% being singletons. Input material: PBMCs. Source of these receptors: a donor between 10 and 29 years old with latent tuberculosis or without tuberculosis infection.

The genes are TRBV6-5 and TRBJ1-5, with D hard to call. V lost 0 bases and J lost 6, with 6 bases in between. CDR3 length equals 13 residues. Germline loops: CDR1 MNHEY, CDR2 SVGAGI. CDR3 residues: CASSYSSVQPQHF. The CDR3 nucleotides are TGTGCCAGCAGTTACTCCTCAGTTCAGCCCCAGCATTTT.

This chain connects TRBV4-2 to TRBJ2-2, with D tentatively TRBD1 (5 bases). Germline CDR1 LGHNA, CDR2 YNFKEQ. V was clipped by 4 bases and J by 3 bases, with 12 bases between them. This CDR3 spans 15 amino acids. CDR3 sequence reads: CASSPIARDTGELFF. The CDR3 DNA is TGTGCCAGCAGCCCCATAGCCAGGGACACCGGGGAGCTGTTTTTT.

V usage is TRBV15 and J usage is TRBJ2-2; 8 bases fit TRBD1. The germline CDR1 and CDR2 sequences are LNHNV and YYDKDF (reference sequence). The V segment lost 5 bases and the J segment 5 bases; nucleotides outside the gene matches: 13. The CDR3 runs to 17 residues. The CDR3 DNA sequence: TGTGCCACCAGCTCCGAGACAGGGGAGAAATTGACCGGGGAGCTGTTTTTT. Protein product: CATSSETGEKLTGELFF.

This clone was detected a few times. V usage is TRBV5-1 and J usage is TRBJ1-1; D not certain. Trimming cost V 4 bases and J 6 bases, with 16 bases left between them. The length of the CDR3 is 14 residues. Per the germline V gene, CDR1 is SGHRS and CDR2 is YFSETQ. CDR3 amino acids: CASSRSTGRAEAFF. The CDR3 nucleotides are TGCGCCAGCAGCCGATCGACCGGGAGGGCTGAAGCTTTCTTT.

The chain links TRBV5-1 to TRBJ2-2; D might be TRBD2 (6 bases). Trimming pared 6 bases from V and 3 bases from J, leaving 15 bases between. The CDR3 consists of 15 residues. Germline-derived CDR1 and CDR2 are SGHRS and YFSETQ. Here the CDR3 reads CASTRAGFDTGELFF. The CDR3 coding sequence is TGCGCCAGCACGCGGGCGGGGTTTGACACCGGGGAGCTGTTTTTT.

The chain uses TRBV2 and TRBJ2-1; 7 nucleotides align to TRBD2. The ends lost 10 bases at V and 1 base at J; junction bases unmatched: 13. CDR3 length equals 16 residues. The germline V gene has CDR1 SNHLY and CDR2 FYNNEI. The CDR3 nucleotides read TGTGCCACCCTCCTGGGCGGGGGTGCTTCCTACAATGAGCAGTTCTTC. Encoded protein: CATLLGGGASYNEQFF.

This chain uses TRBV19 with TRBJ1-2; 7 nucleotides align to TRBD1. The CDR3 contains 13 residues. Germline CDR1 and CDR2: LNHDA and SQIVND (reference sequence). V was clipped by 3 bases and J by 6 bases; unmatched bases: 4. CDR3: CASSIDRADGYTF. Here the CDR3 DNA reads TGTGCCAGTAGTATCGACAGGGCGGATGGCTACACCTTC.

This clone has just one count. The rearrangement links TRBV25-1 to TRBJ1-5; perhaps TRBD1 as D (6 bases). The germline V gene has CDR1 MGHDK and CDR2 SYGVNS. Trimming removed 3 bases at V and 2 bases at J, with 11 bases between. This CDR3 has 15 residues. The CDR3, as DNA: TGTGCCAGCAGTGACGTGGGGGCGGGCAATCAGCCCCAGCATTTT. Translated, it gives CASSDVGAGNQPQHF.

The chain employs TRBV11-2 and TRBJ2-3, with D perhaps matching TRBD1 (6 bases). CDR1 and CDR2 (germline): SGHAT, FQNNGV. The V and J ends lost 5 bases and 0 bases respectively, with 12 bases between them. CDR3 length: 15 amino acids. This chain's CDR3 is CASSLPGASTDTQYF. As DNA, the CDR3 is TGTGCCAGCAGCCTCCCAGGGGCTAGCACAGATACGCAGTATTTT. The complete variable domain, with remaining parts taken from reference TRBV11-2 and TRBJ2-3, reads EAGVAQSPRYKIIEKRQSVAFWCNPISGHATLYWYQQILGQGPKLLIQFQNNGVVDDSQLPKDRFSAERLKGVDSTLKIQPAKLEDSAVYLCASSLPGASTDTQYFGPGTRLTVL.

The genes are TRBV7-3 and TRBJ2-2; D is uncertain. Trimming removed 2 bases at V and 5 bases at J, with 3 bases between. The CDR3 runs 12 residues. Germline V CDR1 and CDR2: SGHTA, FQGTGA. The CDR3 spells CASSLLTGELFF. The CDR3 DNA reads TGTGCCAGCAGCTTACTTACCGGGGAGCTGTTTTTT.

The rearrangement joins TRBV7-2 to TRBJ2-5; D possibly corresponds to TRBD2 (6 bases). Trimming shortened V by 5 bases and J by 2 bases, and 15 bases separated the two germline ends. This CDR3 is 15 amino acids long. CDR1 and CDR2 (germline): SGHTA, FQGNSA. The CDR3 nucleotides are TGTGCCAGCAGCGACCCCGGCGGGGCTCAAGAGACCCAGTACTTC. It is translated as CASSDPGGAQETQYF.

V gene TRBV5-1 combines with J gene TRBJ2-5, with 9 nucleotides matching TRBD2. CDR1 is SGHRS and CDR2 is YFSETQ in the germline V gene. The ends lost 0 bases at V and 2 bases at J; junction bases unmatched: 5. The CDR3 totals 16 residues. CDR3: CASSLVSGGLQETQYF. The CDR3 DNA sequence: TGCGCCAGCAGCTTGGTTAGCGGGGGACTTCAAGAGACCCAGTACTTC.

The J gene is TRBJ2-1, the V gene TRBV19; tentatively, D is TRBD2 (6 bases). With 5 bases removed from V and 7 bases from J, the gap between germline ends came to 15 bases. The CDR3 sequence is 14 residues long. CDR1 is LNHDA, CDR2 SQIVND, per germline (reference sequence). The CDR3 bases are TGTGCCAGTAGTCGGGAGAGCAGCGTAAATGAGCAGTTCTTC. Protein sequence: CASSRESSVNEQFF.

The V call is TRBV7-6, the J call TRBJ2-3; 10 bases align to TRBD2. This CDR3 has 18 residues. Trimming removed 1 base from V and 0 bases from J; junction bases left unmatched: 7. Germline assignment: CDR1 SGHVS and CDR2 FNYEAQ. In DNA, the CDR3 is TGTGCCAGCAGCTTAGTGGCTAGCGGGGGACCAAGCACAGATACGCAGTATTTT. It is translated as CASSLVASGGPSTDTQYF.

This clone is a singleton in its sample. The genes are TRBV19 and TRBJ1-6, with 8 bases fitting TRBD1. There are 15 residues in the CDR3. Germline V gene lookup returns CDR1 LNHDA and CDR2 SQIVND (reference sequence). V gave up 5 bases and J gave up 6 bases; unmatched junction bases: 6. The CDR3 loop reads CASSPRTGFNSPLHF. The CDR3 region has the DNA TGTGCCAGTAGTCCCCGGACAGGGTTTAATTCACCCCTCCACTTT. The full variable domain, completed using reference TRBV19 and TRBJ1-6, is DGGITQSPKYLFRKEGQNVTLSCEQNLNHDAMYWYRQDPGQGLRLIYYSQIVNDFQKGDIAEGYSVSREKKESFPLTVTSAQKNPTAFYLCASSPRTGFNSPLHFGNGTRLTVT.

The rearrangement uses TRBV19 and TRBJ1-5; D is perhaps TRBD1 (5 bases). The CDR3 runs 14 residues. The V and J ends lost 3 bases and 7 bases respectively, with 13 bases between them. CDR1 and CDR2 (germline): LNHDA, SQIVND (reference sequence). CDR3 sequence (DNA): TGTGCCAGTAGTATTGCGACAGAGAGACAGCCCCAGCATTTT. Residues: CASSIATERQPQHF.

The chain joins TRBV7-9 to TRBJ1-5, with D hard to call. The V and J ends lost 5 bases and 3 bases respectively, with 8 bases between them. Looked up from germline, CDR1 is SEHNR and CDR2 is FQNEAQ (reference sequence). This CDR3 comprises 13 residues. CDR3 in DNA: TGTGCCAGCAGCCTATCCCCCAATCAGCCCCAGCATTTT. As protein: CASSLSPNQPQHF. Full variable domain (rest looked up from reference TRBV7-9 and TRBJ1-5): DTGVSQNPRHKITKRGQNVTFRCDPISEHNRLYWYRQTLGQGPEFLTYFQNEAQLEKSRLLSDRFSAERPKGSFSTLEIQRTEQGDSAMYLCASSLSPNQPQHFGDGTRLSIL.

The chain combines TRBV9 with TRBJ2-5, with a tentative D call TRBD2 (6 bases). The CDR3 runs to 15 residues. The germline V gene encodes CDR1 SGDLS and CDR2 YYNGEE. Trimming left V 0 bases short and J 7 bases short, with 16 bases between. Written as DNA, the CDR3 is TGTGCCAGCAGCGTAGATCCTAGCGTTGTGGGGACCCAGTACTTC. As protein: CASSVDPSVVGTQYF.

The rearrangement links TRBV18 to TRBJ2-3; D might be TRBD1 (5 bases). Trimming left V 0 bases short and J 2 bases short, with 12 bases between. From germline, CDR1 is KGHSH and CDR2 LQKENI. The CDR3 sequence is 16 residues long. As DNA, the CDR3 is TGTGCCAGCTCACCACCAGCTAGGGGCCCCACAGATACGCAGTATTTT. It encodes CASSPPARGPTDTQYF.

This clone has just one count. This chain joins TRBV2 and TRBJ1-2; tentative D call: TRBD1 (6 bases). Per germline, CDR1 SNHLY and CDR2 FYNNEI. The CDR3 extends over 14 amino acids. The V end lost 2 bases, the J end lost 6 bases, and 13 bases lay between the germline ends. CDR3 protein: CASSETVTGNGYTF. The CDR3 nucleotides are TGTGCCAGCAGTGAAACGGTCACAGGGAATGGCTACACCTTC.

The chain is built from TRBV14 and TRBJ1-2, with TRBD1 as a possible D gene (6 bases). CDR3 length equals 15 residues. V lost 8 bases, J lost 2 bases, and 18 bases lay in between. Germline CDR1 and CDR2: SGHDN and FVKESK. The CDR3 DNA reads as TGTGCCAGCTTACCAGCAGGGGTATCGAACTATGGCTACACCTTC. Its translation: CASLPAGVSNYGYTF.

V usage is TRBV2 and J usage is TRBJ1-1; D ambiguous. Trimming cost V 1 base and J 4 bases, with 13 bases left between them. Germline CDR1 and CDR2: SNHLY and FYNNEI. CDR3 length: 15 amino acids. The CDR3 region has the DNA TGTGCCAGCAGTGAAGGGGCTCAAAGTGGCACTGAAGCTTTCTTT. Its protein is CASSEGAQSGTEAFF.

CDR3 in amino acids: CASSTGGSYNEQFF. In DNA form, the CDR3 reads TGTGCCAGCAGTACAGGGGGGTCCTACAATGAGCAGTTCTTC. The chain uses TRBV2 and TRBJ2-1; 8 bases match TRBD1. From germline, CDR1 is SNHLY and CDR2 FYNNEI. The CDR3 spans 14 residues. V trimming: 5 bases; J trimming: 1 base; junction bases outside the gene matches: 1.

Here the CDR3 reads CASSLDFGGVYQFF. CDR3 DNA sequence: TGTGCCAGCAGCTTAGATTTCGGGGGGGTTTATCAGTTCTTC. The chain recombines TRBV11-2 with TRBJ2-1; 8 bases agree with TRBD2. The junction had 8 bases not matched to a gene; V was cut back by 0 bases and J by 13 bases. The CDR3 sequence is 14 residues long. Germline V gene sequence: CDR1 SGHAT, CDR2 FQNNGV.

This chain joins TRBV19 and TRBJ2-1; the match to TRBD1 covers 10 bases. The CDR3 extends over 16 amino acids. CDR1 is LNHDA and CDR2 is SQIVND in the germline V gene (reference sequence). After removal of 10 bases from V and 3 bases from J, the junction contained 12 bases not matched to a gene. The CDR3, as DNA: TGTGCCACTATTAGGACAGGGGGAGAGAGCTACAATGAGCAGTTCTTC. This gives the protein CATIRTGGESYNEQFF.

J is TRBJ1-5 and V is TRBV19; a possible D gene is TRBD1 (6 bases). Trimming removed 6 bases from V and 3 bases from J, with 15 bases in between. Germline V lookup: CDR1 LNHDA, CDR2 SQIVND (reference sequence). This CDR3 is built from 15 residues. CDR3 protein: CASSLSDSSNQPQHF. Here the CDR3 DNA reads TGTGCCAGTAGCCTTTCGGACAGCTCCAATCAGCCCCAGCATTTT.

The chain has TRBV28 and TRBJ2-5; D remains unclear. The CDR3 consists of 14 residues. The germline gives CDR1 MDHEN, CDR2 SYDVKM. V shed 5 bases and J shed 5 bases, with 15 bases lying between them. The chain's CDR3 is CASSQRYGRETQYF. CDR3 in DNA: TGTGCCAGCAGTCAGCGATACGGTCGGGAGACCCAGTACTTC.

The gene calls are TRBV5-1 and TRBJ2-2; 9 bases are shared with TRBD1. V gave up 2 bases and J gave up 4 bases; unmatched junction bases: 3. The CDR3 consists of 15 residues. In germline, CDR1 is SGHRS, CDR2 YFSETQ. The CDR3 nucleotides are TGCGCCAGCAGCTTCGACAGGGGGATCACCGGGGAGCTGTTTTTT. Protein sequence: CASSFDRGITGELFF.

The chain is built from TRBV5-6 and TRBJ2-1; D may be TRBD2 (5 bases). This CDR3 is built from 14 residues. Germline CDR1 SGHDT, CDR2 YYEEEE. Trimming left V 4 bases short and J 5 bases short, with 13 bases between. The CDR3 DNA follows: TGTGCCAGCAGCGTCGGACTGAGTAACAATGAGCAGTTCTTC. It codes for CASSVGLSNNEQFF. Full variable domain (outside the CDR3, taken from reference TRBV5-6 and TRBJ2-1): DAGVTQSPTHLIKTRGQQVTLRCSPKSGHDTVSWYQQALGQGPQFIFQYYEEEERQRGNFPDRFSGHQFPNYSSELNVNALLLGDSALYLCASSVGLSNNEQFFGPGTRLTVL.

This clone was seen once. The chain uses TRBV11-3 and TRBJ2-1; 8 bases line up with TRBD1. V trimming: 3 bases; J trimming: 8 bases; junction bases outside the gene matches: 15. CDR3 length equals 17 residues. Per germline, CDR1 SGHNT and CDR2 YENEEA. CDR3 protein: CASSFSFSDRETDEQFF. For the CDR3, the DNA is TGTGCCAGCAGCTTTTCTTTTTCGGACAGGGAAACGGATGAGCAGTTCTTC.

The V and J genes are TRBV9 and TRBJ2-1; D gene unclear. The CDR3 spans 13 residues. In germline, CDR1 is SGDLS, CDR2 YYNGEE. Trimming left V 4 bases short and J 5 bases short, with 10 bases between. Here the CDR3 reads CASSPTEDNEQFF. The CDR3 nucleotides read TGTGCCAGCAGCCCTACAGAAGACAATGAGCAGTTCTTC.

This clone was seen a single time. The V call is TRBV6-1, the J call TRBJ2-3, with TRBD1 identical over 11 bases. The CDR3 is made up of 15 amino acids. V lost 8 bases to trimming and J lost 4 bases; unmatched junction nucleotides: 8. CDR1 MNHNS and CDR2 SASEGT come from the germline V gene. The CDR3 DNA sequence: TGTGCCAGCCATCGTGGGACAGGGGGGCCAGATACGCAGTATTTT. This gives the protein CASHRGTGGPDTQYF.